The next 20 T cell receptor beta chains were all read from a single sample in a study of shared clonotypes between healthy human individuals. TCRdb's copy holds only in-frame clones and misses some; the assay was immunoSEQ multiplex PCR. Found here are under 600,000 clones, just over 75% of them singletons; the top ten hold approximately 12%. Sequenced input: PBMCs. The source is a woman aged 40 to 55 in good health. Some clones in this sample may be carry-over from other donors' samples.

This clone has only a few counts. This rearrangement joins TRBV30 to TRBJ1-1, with a possible D match to TRBD1 (5 bases). CDR1 is GTSNPN, CDR2 SVGIG, per germline (reference sequence). The CDR3 loop spans 15 amino acids. Between the trimmed V and J ends, which lost 3 bases and 1 base, there was a span of 15 bases. The CDR3 is CAWSDTGRGNTEAFF. CDR3 DNA sequence: TGTGCCTGGAGCGACACAGGAAGAGGGAACACTGAAGCTTTCTTT.

This rearrangement joins TRBV6-6 to TRBJ2-2; D perhaps matches TRBD2 (5 bases). CDR3 length: 13 amino acids. V gave up 6 bases and J gave up 6 bases, with 11 bases separating them. CDR1 MNHNY and CDR2 SVGAGI come from the germline V gene (reference sequence). CDR3: CASSPAEAGELFF. CDR3 bases: TGTGCCAGCAGCCCAGCGGAGGCCGGGGAGCTGTTTTTT.

This sequence joins TRBV13 and TRBJ2-2; perhaps TRBD1 as D (5 bases). Germline assignment: CDR1 PRHDT and CDR2 FYEKMQ (reference sequence). The CDR3 spans 17 residues. V lost 0 bases to trimming and J lost 0 bases, with 11 bases between them. CDR3: CASSLGQDGSNTGELFF. In DNA, the CDR3 is TGTGCCAGCAGCTTAGGACAGGACGGATCGAACACCGGGGAGCTGTTTTTT.

In regard to this clone: A much larger clone lies a single base off, so this may be a read error. Different DNA sequences within this sample yield the same CDR3. The chain has TRBV4-3 and TRBJ1-1; tentative D call: TRBD1 (5 bases). The CDR3 totals 14 residues. From germline, CDR1 is LGHNA and CDR2 YSLEER. CDR3 amino acids: CASSQDGANTEAFF. Written as DNA, the CDR3 is TGCGCCAGCAGTCAAGACGGGGCGAACACTGAAGCTTTCTTT.

The rearrangement links TRBV10-3 to TRBJ2-7, with TRBD2 as a possible D gene (6 bases). From germline, CDR1 is ENHRY and CDR2 SYGVKD. Deletions cut 8 bases from V and 3 bases from J, with 17 bases between. CDR3 length: 14 amino acids. CDR3 coding DNA: TGTGCCATCTCGGGAACTAGCAACCACTACGAGCAGTACTTC. Its translation is CAISGTSNHYEQYF.

The chain combines TRBV2 with TRBJ1-5, with D perhaps TRBD1 (6 bases). Trimming removed 6 bases from V and 6 bases from J, with 15 bases in between. Germline V CDR1 and CDR2: SNHLY, FYNNEI. The CDR3 spans 14 residues. The CDR3 sequence is CASRGADPIQPQHF. CDR3 nucleotide sequence: TGTGCCAGCAGGGGGGCAGACCCAATTCAGCCCCAGCATTTT.

This sequence joins TRBV5-1 and TRBJ2-7, with TRBD1 identical over 12 bases. This CDR3 is built from 18 residues. J was trimmed by 5 bases and V by 4 bases; bases with no gene match: 16. The germline V gene has CDR1 SGHRS and CDR2 YFSETQ. The CDR3 reads CASSLQSRWGQGAHEQYF. The CDR3 nucleotides read TGCGCCAGCAGCCTACAATCCCGTTGGGGACAGGGGGCCCACGAGCAGTACTTC. Drawing the rest from reference TRBV5-1 and TRBJ2-7, the complete variable domain is KAGVTQTPRYLIKTRGQQVTLSCSPISGHRSVSWYQQTPGQGLQFLFEYFSETQRNKGNFPGRFSGRQFSNSRSEMNVSTLELGDSALYLCASSLQSRWGQGAHEQYFGPGTRLTVT.

This chain uses TRBV29-1 with TRBJ1-2; maybe TRBD1 (5 bases). CDR1 and CDR2 (germline): SQVTM, ANQGSEA. With 7 bases removed from V and 6 bases from J, the gap between germline ends came to 30 bases. This CDR3 is built from 17 residues. The DNA of the CDR3 is TGCAGCGGTGGGGTCGACCGGGACCCGATTAGGAGCCATGGCTACACCTTC. Translation: CSGGVDRDPIRSHGYTF.

This clone was counted between two and nine times. J is TRBJ2-7 and V is TRBV7-2; TRBD1 agrees at 7 bases. This CDR3 has 14 amino acids. J gave up 0 bases and V 6 bases, and 5 bases lay outside the gene matches. CDR1 SGHTA and CDR2 FQGNSA come from the germline V gene. The chain's CDR3 is CASSPDRVSYEQYF. CDR3 DNA: TGTGCCAGCAGTCCCGACAGGGTCTCCTACGAGCAGTACTTC. Variable domain in full (rest from reference TRBV7-2 and TRBJ2-7): GAGVSQSPSNKVTEKGKDVELRCDPISGHTALYWYRQSLGQGLEFLIYFQGNSAPDKSGLPSDRFSAERTGGSVSTLTIQRTQQEDSAVYLCASSPDRVSYEQYFGPGTRLTVT.

The V gene is TRBV27, the J gene TRBJ2-1; possible D gene TRBD2, 5 bases. The germline V gene encodes CDR1 MNHEY and CDR2 SMNVEV (reference sequence). V lost 2 bases, J lost 4 bases, and 18 bases lay in between. The CDR3 has 17 amino acids. CDR3 sequence (DNA): TGTGCCAGCAGTTTAGAGGGCTTTATCCCCGCTTACAATGAGCAGTTCTTC. Its protein is CASSLEGFIPAYNEQFF.

The chain has TRBV5-4 and TRBJ2-2; weak D call: TRBD1 (6 bases). CDR3 length: 15 residues. The V gene lost 5 bases and the J gene lost 2 bases, with 13 bases spanning the gap. Germline CDR1 reads SGHNT; CDR2 reads YYREEE (reference sequence). CDR3 bases: TGTGCCAGCAGAAGGGGGTTTACCAACACCGGGGAGCTGTTTTTT. It codes for CASRRGFTNTGELFF.

The V and J genes are TRBV6-1 and TRBJ2-3; 10 nucleotides align to TRBD2. CDR1 is MNHNS, CDR2 SASEGT, per germline. The trim removed 4 bases at V and 3 bases at J, leaving 4 bases unmatched. This CDR3 is built from 15 residues. CDR3 amino acids: CASSGWTSGTDTQYF. The CDR3 region has the DNA TGTGCCAGCAGTGGATGGACTAGCGGTACAGATACGCAGTATTTT.

There are a few counts of this clone. The chain employs TRBV27 and TRBJ2-6, with a weak D call TRBD2 (5 bases). The germline gives CDR1 MNHEY, CDR2 SMNVEV (reference sequence). V was trimmed by 3 bases and J by 0 bases, leaving 12 bases between them. This CDR3 is 17 amino acids long. In nucleotides, the CDR3 is TGTGCCAGCAGTTTTCGTTGGACTTTCTCTGGGGCCAACGTCCTGACTTTC. Translating it yields CASSFRWTFSGANVLTF.

This clone was counted a few times. V is TRBV29-1 and J is TRBJ2-2; 8 bases align to TRBD2. J lost 3 bases, V lost 4 bases, and 4 bases had no gene match. Germline CDR1 reads SQVTM; CDR2 reads ANQGSEA. This CDR3 has 14 amino acids. CDR3 residues: CSVAGTSHTGELFF. The DNA for the CDR3 is TGCAGCGTTGCAGGGACTAGTCACACCGGGGAGCTGTTTTTT.

This chain connects TRBV28 to TRBJ2-7, with D maybe TRBD1 (7 bases). Germline V gene data show CDR1 as MDHEN and CDR2 as SYDVKM. V gave up 8 bases and J gave up 4 bases, with 18 bases separating them. The CDR3 spans 14 residues. The CDR3 DNA is TGTGCCAGCCTGGGCGGAGGGGGCTGGTACGAGCAGTACTTC. Translation gives CASLGGGGWYEQYF.

This clone was counted a few times. The chain links TRBV7-9 to TRBJ1-2; D remains unclear. The V end was cut by 1 base, the J end by 10 bases, with 10 bases between. Germline values: CDR1 SEHNR, CDR2 FQNEAQ (reference sequence). CDR3 length: 12 residues. The CDR3: CASSLEGRDYTF. CDR3 nucleotides: TGTGCCAGCAGCTTAGAGGGTAGGGACTACACCTTC.

The chain couples TRBV2 to TRBJ2-2; the D call may be TRBD1 or TRBD2 (5 bases each). The germline V gene encodes CDR1 SNHLY and CDR2 FYNNEI. The V gene lost 7 bases and the J gene lost 1 base, with 16 bases spanning the gap. The CDR3 has 16 residues. The CDR3 sequence is CASKGPARLNTGELFF. The CDR3 region has the DNA TGTGCCAGCAAGGGACCAGCTCGCCTGAACACCGGGGAGCTGTTTTTT.

The V call is TRBV5-6, the J call TRBJ2-5; TRBD2 aligns across 11 bases. Germline V gene lookup returns CDR1 SGHDT and CDR2 YYEEEE. V was pared by 1 base and J by 5 bases, with 1 base of the junction left unmatched. CDR3 length: 14 residues. The CDR3, as DNA: TGTGCCAGCAGCTTGACTAGCGGGAGTGAGACCCAGTACTTC. Translating it yields CASSLTSGSETQYF. Full variable domain (outside the CDR3, taken from reference TRBV5-6 and TRBJ2-5): DAGVTQSPTHLIKTRGQQVTLRCSPKSGHDTVSWYQQALGQGPQFIFQYYEEEERQRGNFPDRFSGHQFPNYSSELNVNALLLGDSALYLCASSLTSGSETQYFGPGTRLLVL.

This clone was observed a handful of times. The chain has TRBV7-2 and TRBJ2-7; D unresolved. The CDR3 runs to 14 residues. The germline CDR1 and CDR2 sequences are SGHTA and FQGNSA. V gave up 3 bases and J gave up 2 bases, with 11 bases separating them. The CDR3, as DNA: TGTGCCAGCAGCTTTTCGTTTATAACCTACGAGCAGTACTTC. It yields the protein CASSFSFITYEQYF.

For the CDR3, the DNA is TGTGCCAGTAGTATAGAAGACAGGGCGGTTAGCGAGCAGTACTTC. Amino acid sequence: CASSIEDRAVSEQYF. The chain recombines TRBV19 with TRBJ2-7; 7 bases line up with TRBD1. The CDR3 length is 15 residues. CDR1 is LNHDA and CDR2 is SQIVND in the germline V gene (reference sequence). J lost 6 bases, V lost 0 bases, and 8 bases had no gene match.